This TCR beta chain was recorded in a study of blood T cell repertoires in COVID-19. Study-level background: Material from acute and convalescent COVID-19 was sourced from the United States, Italy and Spain. PBMCs, B-cell-depleted T cells, or T cells provided the cDNA or gDNA that made up the material.

Study processing details: Using reference gene primer amplification, nucleated cell counts were estimated. Clones were read by immunoSEQ multiplex PCR, and TCRdb kept only the in-frame ones, dropping some. For V, J and clone size, that table is used; D and trimming come from the DNA. The profile shows around 260,000 clones, 86% of them singletons. The CDR3 runs to 13 residues. CDR1 is SGHDT and CDR2 is YYEEEE in the germline V gene. V was clipped by 4 bases and J by 7 bases; unmatched bases: 1. This rearrangement joins TRBV5-6 to TRBJ1-5, with 11 bases identical to TRBD1. This sequence was found in a woman aged 25 to 45 with active or convalescent COVID-19. Sequenced input: peripheral blood. The CDR3 DNA follows: TGTGCCAGCAGCCGGGACAGGGGGCAGCCCCAGCATTTT. Protein: CASSRDRGQPQHF.